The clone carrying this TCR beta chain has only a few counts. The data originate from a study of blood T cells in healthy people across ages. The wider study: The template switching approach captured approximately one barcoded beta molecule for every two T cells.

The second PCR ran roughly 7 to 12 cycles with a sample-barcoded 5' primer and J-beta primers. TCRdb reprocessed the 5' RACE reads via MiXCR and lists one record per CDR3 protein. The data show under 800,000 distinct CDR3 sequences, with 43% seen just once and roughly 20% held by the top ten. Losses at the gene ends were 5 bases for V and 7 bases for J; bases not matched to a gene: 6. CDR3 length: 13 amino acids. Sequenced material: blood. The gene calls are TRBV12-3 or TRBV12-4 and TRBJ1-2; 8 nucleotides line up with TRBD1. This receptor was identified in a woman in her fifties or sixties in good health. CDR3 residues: CASSALTGVGYTF. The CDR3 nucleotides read TGTGCCAGCAGTGCACTGACAGGGGTTGGCTACACCTTC.